These T cell receptor beta chains were read from a single sample in a study of T cell repertoires in cytomegalovirus infection. TCRdb fed the reads into MiXCR, producing one record per CDR3 protein. Of approximately 1,000,000 distinct CDR3 sequences listed, about a third are singletons. No antigen is known for these receptors. Source: cultured CD8+ T cells from PBMCs, taken from culture after CMV antigen stimulation. The receptors were gathered from a human donor in good health (CMV status not recorded). Some clones in this sample may be carry-over from other donors' samples. Each CDR3 is given with its conserved first and last residue. D genes are given only for firm matches. Clone sizes are given selectively: once, few, many, or a class where the clone is expanded.

clone_size j_call d_call v_call cdr3_aa cdr3_nt
. TRBJ1-6 TRBD1 TRBV9 CASSEGATHSPLHF TGTGCCAGCAGCGAGGGGGCCACCCATTCACCCCTCCACTTT
few TRBJ2-1 TRBD1 TRBV11-2 CASSFLPWDRGDEQFF TGTGCCAGCAGCTTCCTGCCATGGGACAGGGGGGATGAGCAGTTCTTC
few TRBJ2-5 TRBD2 TRBV7-6 CASSAGLAGRGETQYF TGTGCCAGCAGCGCGGGACTAGCGGGGAGGGGAGAGACCCAGTACTTC
few TRBJ1-3 . TRBV12-3/TRBV12-4 CASSSSTPREPNTIYF TGTGCCAGCAGTTCCTCTACCCCGCGGGAACCGAACACCATATATTTT
many TRBJ2-1 . TRBV12-3/TRBV12-4 CASSFFSYNEQFF TGTGCCAGCAGCTTCTTTTCCTACAATGAGCAGTTCTTC
. TRBJ2-3 . TRBV19 CASIQESTDTQYF TGTGCCAGTATACAGGAGAGCACAGATACGCAGTATTTT
. TRBJ1-1 . TRBV6-2/TRBV6-3 CASGRVWMAEAFF TGTGCCAGCGGTCGTGTTTGGATGGCTGAAGCTTTCTTT
. TRBJ1-1 . TRBV6-1 CASSEGWYENTEAFF TGTGCCAGCAGTGAAGGCTGGTACGAGAACACTGAAGCTTTCTTT
. TRBJ2-7 . TRBV7-2 CASSLDPGGQPYGQYF TGTGCCAGCAGCTTAGATCCGGGGGGCCAACCCTACGGGCAGTACTTC
. TRBJ2-2 TRBD1 TRBV27 CASSPSGGDRGLFEELFF TGTGCCAGCAGCCCGTCGGGCGGGGACAGGGGGCTTTTTGAGGAGCTGTTTTTT
. TRBJ2-5 TRBD1 TRBV6-8 CASSYSRVRGLETQYF TGTGCCAGCAGTTACTCGAGAGTCAGGGGGCTGGAGACCCAGTACTTC
few TRBJ2-1 . TRBV5-8 CASMGRVYNEQFF TGTGCCAGCATGGGACGGGTTTACAATGAGCAGTTCTTC
. TRBJ1-2 . TRBV5-1 CASSRLGPARLVSGGYGYTF TGCGCCAGCAGCCGGCTTGGCCCGGCCCGCCTAGTCAGCGGGGGATATGGCTACACCTTC
. TRBJ2-2 . TRBV4-1 CASSQDSWWGGELFF TGCGCCAGCAGCCAAGATAGTTGGTGGGGCGGGGAGCTGTTTTTT
few TRBJ2-7 . TRBV7-9 CASSSWTPGSYEQYF TGTGCCAGCAGCTCTTGGACACCAGGTAGCTACGAGCAGTACTTC
. TRBJ1-2 . TRBV27 CASSLGIPPLSYTF TGTGCCAGCAGTCTCGGGATTCCGCCCTTGAGCTACACCTTC
few TRBJ1-2 . TRBV29-1 CSVEEQYGYTF TGCAGCGTTGAAGAGCAGTATGGCTACACCTTC
few TRBJ1-1 . TRBV27 CASREPGVAEAFF TGTGCCAGCAGGGAACCGGGTGTCGCTGAAGCTTTCTTT
many TRBJ2-1 TRBD2 TRBV7-8 CASSPAGGGSSYNEQFF TGTGCCAGCAGCCCGGCGGGAGGGGGCAGCTCCTACAATGAGCAGTTCTTC
. TRBJ1-2 . TRBV19 CASRGRGGLEPGYTF TGTGCCAGTAGGGGGCGTGGAGGACTAGAACCTGGCTACACCTTC
many TRBJ2-5 TRBD1 TRBV7-8 CASSLGTGGETQYF TGTGCCAGCAGCTTGGGGACAGGCGGCGAGACCCAGTACTTC
. TRBJ1-1 TRBD1 TRBV5-3 CASSVGQPEGWNTEAFF TGTGCCAGCAGCGTGGGACAGCCTGAAGGGTGGAACACTGAAGCTTTCTTT
. TRBJ2-3 . TRBV6-5 CASSYGGADRQYF TGTGCCAGCAGTTACGGTGGGGCGGACAGGCAGTATTTT
. TRBJ1-5 . TRBV5-1 CASRPDGLDSNQPQHF TGCGCCAGCAGACCAGACGGACTCGATAGCAATCAGCCCCAGCATTTT
few TRBJ1-2 . TRBV5-5 CASSSRIYGYTF TGTGCCAGCAGCTCAAGAATCTATGGCTACACCTTC
. TRBJ2-2 . TRBV24-1 CATSDLKGPSNTGELFF TGTGCCACCAGTGATTTGAAGGGACCATCGAACACCGGGGAGCTGTTTTTT
few TRBJ2-1 TRBD1 TRBV7-9 CASSHTGGTPYNEQFF TGTGCCAGCAGCCACACAGGGGGGACACCCTACAATGAGCAGTTCTTC
. TRBJ2-1 . TRBV4-1 CASSPFGAYNEQFF TGCGCCAGCAGCCCTTTCGGGGCGTACAATGAGCAGTTCTTC
. TRBJ2-2 . TRBV5-1 CASSSSSGELFF TGCGCCAGCAGCTCTTCTTCGGGGGAGCTGTTTTTT
. TRBJ2-1 . TRBV19 CASSIAGNPEQFF TGTGCCAGTAGTATAGCTGGAAACCCTGAGCAGTTCTTC
. TRBJ2-1 . TRBV6-1 CASSEILGRDAGPYNEQFF TGTGCCAGCAGTGAAATTTTAGGTAGGGACGCAGGACCCTACAATGAGCAGTTCTTC